One sample yielded the 24 T cell receptor beta chains listed below, sequenced in a study of identical twins (dated by TCRdb to about 2016). Libraries were prepared through 5' RACE. The sequencer was an Illumina HiSeq 2000. TCRdb ran its own pipeline on the public reads, namely fastp trimming at Q25 and MiXCR clone calling, and kept in-frame beta chains. Every CDR3 protein is listed once, alongside the most common genes and DNA of its rows. Here the sample has about 660,000 distinct CDR3 sequences; less than 10% occur a single time. Of the sample, roughly 0.9% is held by the ten largest clones. These same data were also listed under a study on yellow fever vaccine responses in identical twins.

The sample taken for sequencing was PBMCs. All receptors derive from a young woman in good health.

This clonotype showed up many times. V and J are TRBV12-3 or TRBV12-4 and TRBJ1-2, with 9 bases identical to TRBD1. With V trimmed by 4 bases and J by 5 bases, 14 bases remained unmatched. This CDR3 spans 17 amino acids. CDR3 DNA sequence: TGTGCCAGCAGTTCCTTTTCCGGGACAGGGAAACGATATGGCTACACCTTC. Translating gives CASSSFSGTGKRYGYTF.

A few counts support this clonotype. The V gene is TRBV7-9, the J gene TRBJ1-4; the D gene is possibly TRBD1 (6 bases). CDR1 and CDR2 from the germline V gene are SEHNR and FQNEAQ (reference sequence). The CDR3 is 16 residues long. Trimming pared 5 bases from V and 6 bases from J, leaving 19 bases between. The CDR3 DNA is TGTGCCAGCAGCCGCAACGGGGGGGCGATCGATGAAAAACTGTTTTTT. Translated: CASSRNGGAIDEKLFF.

This clonotype has ten or more counts. J is TRBJ1-1 and V is TRBV6-2 or TRBV6-3; D not certain. Germline CDR1 MNHEY, CDR2 SVGEGT. Trimming stripped 0 bases from V and 1 base from J, with 12 bases between. This CDR3 has 16 residues. The CDR3 sequence is CASSYSKEIQNTEAFF. The DNA for the CDR3 is TGTGCCAGCAGTTACTCGAAAGAAATCCAGAACACTGAAGCTTTCTTT.

CDR3: CASRQGDRETQYF. The CDR3 DNA sequence: TGTGCCAGCAGGCAGGGAGATCGGGAGACCCAGTACTTC. The chain is built from TRBV7-2 and TRBJ2-5; perhaps D is TRBD1 or TRBD2 (5 bases each). Germline V gene lookup returns CDR1 SGHTA and CDR2 FQGNSA. The CDR3 length is 13 residues. V was trimmed by 6 bases and J by 5 bases, leaving 13 bases between them.

V is TRBV20-1 and J is TRBJ2-1, with D perhaps assigned TRBD1 or TRBD2 (6 bases each). The CDR3 loop spans 15 amino acids. Germline V gene sequence: CDR1 DFQATT, CDR2 SNEGSKA (reference sequence). This chain's CDR3 is CSDTRLGGPYNEQFF. CDR3 DNA: TGCAGCGATACTCGATTAGGGGGGCCCTACAATGAGCAGTTCTTC.

This clonotype has at least ten counts. The rearrangement links TRBV5-5 to TRBJ2-5; D gene uncertain. The CDR3 loop spans 11 amino acids. V was pared by 3 bases and J by 9 bases, with 9 bases between. Germline CDR1 SGHKS, CDR2 YYEKEE (reference sequence). For the CDR3, the DNA is TGTGCCAGCAGCTCCTCTGGGGCCCAGTACTTC. Protein sequence: CASSSSGAQYF. Supplemented by reference TRBV5-5 and TRBJ2-5, the full variable domain reads DAGVTQSPTHLIKTRGQQVTLRCSPISGHKSVSWYQQVLGQGPQFIFQYYEKEERGRGNFPDRFSARQFPNYSSELNVNALLLGDSALYLCASSSSGAQYFGPGTRLLVL.

DNA of the CDR3: TGTGCCAGCAGTCTCTGGGACACAATGAACACTGAAGCTTTCTTT. This codes for CASSLWDTMNTEAFF. The V gene is TRBV28, the J gene TRBJ1-1; tentative D call: TRBD1 (6 bases). Looked up from germline, CDR1 is MDHEN and CDR2 is SYDVKM. This CDR3 comprises 15 residues. Deletions cut 5 bases from V and 0 bases from J, with 13 bases between.

There are a few counts of this clonotype. The V and J genes are TRBV14 and TRBJ2-1; the match to TRBD2 covers 10 bases. The CDR3 has 17 residues. The trim removed 4 bases at V and 0 bases at J, leaving 6 bases unmatched. Germline loops: CDR1 SGHDN, CDR2 FVKESK. CDR3 protein: CASSPGSGRSSYNEQFF. The DNA for the CDR3 is TGTGCCAGCAGCCCCGGTAGCGGGAGGAGCTCCTACAATGAGCAGTTCTTC.

Concerning this clonotype: This may arise from a read error, as a much more abundant clone is one base away. The V gene is TRBV7-2, the J gene TRBJ2-1; 10 bases match TRBD2. CDR3 size: 14 residues. Germline V lookup: CDR1 SGHTA, CDR2 FQGNSA. Here the CDR3 reads CASLAGGSYNELFF. The CDR3 DNA reads as TGTGCCAGTTTAGCGGGGGGCAGTTACAATGAGCTGTTCTTC.

In its sample, this clonotype was seen a few times. The chain has TRBV5-1 and TRBJ1-1; 9 bases match TRBD1. The V segment lost 3 bases and the J segment 0 bases; nucleotides outside the gene matches: 3. The germline V gene encodes CDR1 SGHRS and CDR2 YFSETQ. This CDR3 has 15 residues. The CDR3 loop is CASSSGTGLNTEAFF. The CDR3 bases are TGCGCCAGCAGCTCCGGGACAGGGTTGAACACTGAAGCTTTCTTT.

This rearrangement joins TRBV15 to TRBJ2-2; 8 bases agree with TRBD2. The CDR3 spans 20 residues. Germline V CDR1 and CDR2: LNHNV, YYDKDF (reference sequence). V was pared by 1 base and J by 1 base, with 14 bases of the junction left unmatched. CDR3 region: CATSRVRGGVSGGNTGELFF. Here the CDR3 DNA reads TGTGCCACCAGCAGAGTCCGGGGTGGGGTGAGCGGGGGGAACACCGGGGAGCTGTTTTTT. The full variable domain, in which reference TRBV15 and TRBJ2-2 provide the parts outside the CDR3, is DAMVIQNPRYQVTQFGKPVTLSCSQTLNHNVMYWYQQKSSQAPKLLFHYYDKDFNNEADTPDNFQSRRPNTSFCFLDIRSPGLGDTAMYLCATSRVRGGVSGGNTGELFFGEGSRLTVL.

The chain has TRBV20-1 and TRBJ2-7, with 10 bases identical to TRBD2. CDR3 length: 14 amino acids. The V gene's germline CDR1 is DFQATT and CDR2 SNEGSKA (reference sequence). V shed 7 bases, J shed 3 bases, and the junction held 9 bases outside the gene matches. The CDR3 reads CSVLGTSVLYEQYF. The CDR3 DNA is TGCAGTGTGTTGGGGACTAGCGTTCTCTACGAGCAGTACTTC.

This clonotype has a handful of counts. J is TRBJ2-1 and V is TRBV7-9, with D unclear. The length of the CDR3 is 15 residues. Between the trimmed V and J ends, which lost 5 bases and 5 bases, there was a span of 16 bases. The germline CDR1 and CDR2 sequences are SEHNR and FQNEAQ (reference sequence). CDR3 DNA sequence: TGTGCCAGCAGCCCGAGAGGTTCGCGGAACAATGAGCAGTTCTTC. Translated: CASSPRGSRNNEQFF.

The chain carries TRBV7-2 and TRBJ2-7, with 7 bases matching TRBD2. Per the germline V gene, CDR1 is SGHTA and CDR2 is FQGNSA. J gave up 5 bases and V 5 bases, and 12 bases lay outside the gene matches. The CDR3 has 15 amino acids. CDR3 amino acids: CASSPLAGPWDEQYF. CDR3 DNA sequence: TGTGCCAGCAGCCCTTTAGCGGGTCCTTGGGACGAGCAGTACTTC.

The chain has TRBV14 and TRBJ2-7; 8 nucleotides align to TRBD1. The germline V gene encodes CDR1 SGHDN and CDR2 FVKESK. V shed 1 base and J 1 base; nucleotides not matched to a gene: 6. CDR3 length: 16 amino acids. Here the CDR3 DNA reads TGTGCCAGCAGCCAAGGGACAGGGAAGAGGTCCTACGAGCAGTACTTC. This gives the protein CASSQGTGKRSYEQYF.

J is TRBJ2-1 and V is TRBV5-1; D is possibly TRBD1 (6 bases). The CDR3 spans 15 residues. Looked up from germline, CDR1 is SGHRS and CDR2 is YFSETQ. The V end lost 0 bases, the J end lost 2 bases, and 9 bases lay between the germline ends. The CDR3 reads CASSLVDSTYNEQFF. The CDR3 DNA sequence: TGCGCCAGCAGCTTGGTGGACAGTACCTACAATGAGCAGTTCTTC.

This clonotype occurred many times. The gene calls are TRBV5-6 and TRBJ2-5; D is uncertain. Trimming removed 1 base at V and 2 bases at J, with 6 bases between. Germline assignment: CDR1 SGHDT and CDR2 YYEEEE. CDR3 length: 13 amino acids. For the CDR3, the DNA is TGTGCCAGCAGCTTGATTCTGCAAGAGACCCAGTACTTC. This gives the protein CASSLILQETQYF.

This clonotype was counted between two and nine times. This sequence joins TRBV6-2 or TRBV6-3 and TRBJ2-1; 7 bases fit TRBD1. Per germline, CDR1 MNHEY and CDR2 SVGEGT. The CDR3 contains 16 residues. The V gene end was trimmed by 2 bases and the J gene end by 4 bases; junction bases not matched to a gene: 8. CDR3 nucleotides: TGTGCCAGCAGTTACCCCGACAGGGTGATGTACAATGAGCAGTTCTTC. Translating gives CASSYPDRVMYNEQFF.

This clonotype was observed at least ten times. The V call is TRBV18, the J call TRBJ1-2; D is possibly TRBD1 (5 bases). The CDR3 extends over 15 amino acids. Germline V gene lookup returns CDR1 KGHSH and CDR2 LQKENI. The V end was cut by 2 bases, the J end by 4 bases, with 14 bases between. The CDR3, as DNA: TGTGCCAGCTCACCATCCGACAGAAGAGCCTATGGCTACACCTTC. It yields the protein CASSPSDRRAYGYTF.

At least ten counts were recorded for this clonotype. This chain uses TRBV11-2 with TRBJ1-1; possibly TRBD1 for D (5 bases). The V end lost 1 base, the J end lost 0 bases, and 12 bases lay between the germline ends. Germline assignment: CDR1 SGHAT and CDR2 FQNNGV. The CDR3 spans 16 residues. CDR3 region: CASSLAQVIMNTEAFF. The CDR3 bases are TGTGCCAGCAGCTTAGCACAGGTAATCATGAACACTGAAGCTTTCTTT.

The chain links TRBV9 to TRBJ1-6; possibly TRBD1 for D (6 bases). The CDR3 runs to 15 residues. The germline V and J ends were trimmed by 0 bases and 9 bases, with 13 bases remaining between them. CDR1 is SGDLS and CDR2 is YYNGEE in the germline V gene. CDR3 in DNA: TGTGCCAGCAGCGTAGGTTCGGGGGCCGGTTCACCCCTCCACTTT. Translation: CASSVGSGAGSPLHF.

This chain connects TRBV7-9 to TRBJ1-2; maybe TRBD1 (5 bases). The length of the CDR3 is 15 residues. Germline CDR1 and CDR2: SEHNR and FQNEAQ (reference sequence). The ends were cut back, 6 bases at V and 4 bases at J, with 18 bases in the middle. DNA of the CDR3: TGTGCCAGCAGTTTGGACACACCTGCACTCTATGGCTACACCTTC. This codes for CASSLDTPALYGYTF.

This clonotype has only a few counts. J is TRBJ2-7 and V is TRBV27; maybe TRBD2 (7 bases). The CDR3 is 16 residues long. Germline V gives CDR1 MNHEY, CDR2 SMNVEV (reference sequence). V lost 6 bases, J lost 6 bases, and 24 bases lay in between. The CDR3: CASRGGQGGNHGEQYF. The CDR3 DNA is TGTGCCAGCAGGGGGGGGCAGGGTGGAAATCACGGCGAGCAGTACTTC.

The chain joins TRBV5-1 to TRBJ2-1; possibly TRBD1 or TRBD2 for D (6 bases each). CDR3 length equals 14 residues. The V end lost 5 bases, the J end lost 2 bases, and 11 bases lay between the germline ends. Germline V gene sequence: CDR1 SGHRS, CDR2 YFSETQ. The CDR3 region is CASSNGGPYNEQFF. DNA of the CDR3: TGCGCCAGCAGTAACGGGGGCCCCTACAATGAGCAGTTCTTC.